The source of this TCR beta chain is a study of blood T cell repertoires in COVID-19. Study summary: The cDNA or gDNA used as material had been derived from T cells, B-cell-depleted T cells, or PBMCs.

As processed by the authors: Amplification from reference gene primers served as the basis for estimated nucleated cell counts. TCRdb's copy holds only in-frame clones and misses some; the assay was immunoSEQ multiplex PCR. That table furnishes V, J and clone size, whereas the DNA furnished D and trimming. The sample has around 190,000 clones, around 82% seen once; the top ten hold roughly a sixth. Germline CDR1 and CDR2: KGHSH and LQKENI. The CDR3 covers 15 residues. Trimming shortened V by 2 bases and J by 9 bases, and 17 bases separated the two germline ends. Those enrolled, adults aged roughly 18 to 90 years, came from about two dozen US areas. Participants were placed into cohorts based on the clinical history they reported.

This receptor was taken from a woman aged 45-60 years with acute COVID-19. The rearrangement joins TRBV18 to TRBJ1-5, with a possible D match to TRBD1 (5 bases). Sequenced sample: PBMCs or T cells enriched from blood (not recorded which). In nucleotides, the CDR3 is TGTGCCAGCTCACCAATCTCGGGGGAAGTGGCGCCCCAGCATTTT. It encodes CASSPISGEVAPQHF.